Following are 9 T cell receptor beta chains from one sample sequenced in a study of T cells after somatic rescue of genetic block. Only in-frame clones appear in the TCRdb table, and some are missing; sequencing was by immunoSEQ multiplex PCR. The sample records approximately 100,000 clones, more than 80% being singletons. Sequencing was performed on peripheral blood mononuclear cells (PBMCs). These receptor sequences come from a woman under 30.

The genes are TRBV9 and TRBJ2-7; tentatively, D is TRBD1 or TRBD2 (5 bases each). CDR1 is SGDLS, CDR2 YYNGEE, per germline. This CDR3 is 15 amino acids long. V was trimmed by 0 bases and J by 3 bases, leaving 13 bases between them. The CDR3: CASSVGGPPNYEQYF. The CDR3 DNA is TGTGCCAGCAGCGTAGGGGGACCGCCAAACTACGAGCAGTACTTC.

The chain combines TRBV16 with TRBJ1-2; no firm D call. Germline-derived CDR1 and CDR2 are KGHSY and FQNENV. The CDR3 loop spans 14 amino acids. With 0 bases removed from V and 8 bases from J, the gap between germline ends came to 13 bases. The CDR3 sequence: CASSQSWSVRGYTF. As DNA, the CDR3 is TGTGCCAGCAGCCAATCTTGGTCTGTGAGGGGCTACACCTTC.

The V gene is TRBV7-3, the J gene TRBJ2-3; 16 nucleotides match TRBD2. This CDR3 has 20 amino acids. Germline V gives CDR1 SGHTA, CDR2 FQGTGA. Losses at the gene ends were 5 bases for V and 1 base for J; bases not matched to a gene: 12. CDR3 in DNA: TGTGCCAGCAGCAACCCAGGGGGGACTAGCGGGAGGGAAGGCACAGATACGCAGTATTTT. The encoded protein is CASSNPGGTSGREGTDTQYF.

This chain connects TRBV6-5 to TRBJ2-6, with D hard to call. Germline CDR1 and CDR2: MNHEY and SVGAGI. V was clipped by 10 bases and J by 0 bases, with 7 bases between them. The CDR3 runs to 13 residues. CDR3 bases: TGTGCCACCCGGTACTCTGGGGCCAACGTCCTGACTTTC. This sequence encodes CATRYSGANVLTF.

This clone was detected only once. The chain links TRBV5-1 to TRBJ1-1, with a tentative D call TRBD1 (6 bases). The V gene lost 7 bases and the J gene lost 6 bases, with 19 bases spanning the gap. This CDR3 has 14 amino acids. Germline CDR1 reads SGHRS; CDR2 reads YFSETQ. The CDR3 DNA reads as TGCGCCAGCCATATGGGGGGGGCTGGGGCTGAAGCTTTCTTT. Translation: CASHMGGAGAEAFF.

The chain combines TRBV28 with TRBJ2-7; TRBD2 aligns across 12 bases. The CDR3 has 14 residues. J lost 2 bases, V lost 6 bases, and 2 bases had no gene match. Looked up from germline, CDR1 is MDHEN and CDR2 is SYDVKM. The CDR3 loop reads CASRRTSGTYEQYF. CDR3 nucleotides: TGTGCCAGCAGGCGGACTAGCGGGACCTACGAGCAGTACTTC.

The chain combines TRBV18 with TRBJ2-7; D is unresolved. Deletions cut 2 bases from V and 3 bases from J, with 14 bases between. The CDR3 has 15 residues. In germline, CDR1 is KGHSH, CDR2 LQKENI. CDR3 protein: CASSPGIEAIYEQYF. In nucleotides, the CDR3 is TGTGCCAGCTCACCAGGTATCGAGGCCATCTACGAGCAGTACTTC.

The sample holds one count of this clone. The chain uses TRBV27 and TRBJ1-2, with 11 bases aligning to TRBD1. The CDR3 sequence is 14 residues long. Germline values: CDR1 MNHEY, CDR2 SMNVEV (reference sequence). J gave up 8 bases and V 2 bases, and 4 bases lay outside the gene matches. The CDR3, as DNA: TGTGCCAGCAGTTTAGGGACAGGGGGAAAGGGCTACACCTTC. This translates into CASSLGTGGKGYTF.

This clone was detected only a few times. V usage is TRBV7-9 and J usage is TRBJ2-7; 10 positions match TRBD2. Germline V lookup: CDR1 SEHNR, CDR2 FQNEAQ (reference sequence). The V and J ends lost 4 bases and 3 bases, in that order; junction bases with no gene match: 15. This CDR3 comprises 18 residues. The CDR3 DNA reads as TGTGCCAGCAGCTCTACCCGAGCGGGAGGGAGAGAAGTCTACGAGCAGTACTTC. Amino acids: CASSSTRAGGREVYEQYF.